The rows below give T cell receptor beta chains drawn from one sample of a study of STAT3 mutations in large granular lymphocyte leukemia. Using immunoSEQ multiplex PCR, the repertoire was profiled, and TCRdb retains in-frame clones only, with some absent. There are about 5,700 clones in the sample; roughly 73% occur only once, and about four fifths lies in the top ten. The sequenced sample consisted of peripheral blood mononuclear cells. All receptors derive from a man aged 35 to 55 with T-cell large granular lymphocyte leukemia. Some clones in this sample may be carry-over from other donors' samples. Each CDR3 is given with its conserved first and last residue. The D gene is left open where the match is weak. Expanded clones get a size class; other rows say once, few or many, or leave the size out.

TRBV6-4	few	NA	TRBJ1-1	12	TGTGCCAGCACGCAGTTGAACACTGAAGCTTTCTTT	CASTQLNTEAFF
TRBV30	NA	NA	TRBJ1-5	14	TGTGCCTGGAGTGTAGGGGCTAGCAATCAGCCCCAGCATTTT	CAWSVGASNQPQHF
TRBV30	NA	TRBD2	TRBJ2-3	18	TGTGCCTGGAGTGTATCGCTTGGGAAGCGGGAGGGCCTGGATACGCAGTATTTT	CAWSVSLGKREGLDTQYF
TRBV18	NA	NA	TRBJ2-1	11	TGTGCCAGCTCACCTGGGGCAGAGCAGTTCTTC	CASSPGAEQFF
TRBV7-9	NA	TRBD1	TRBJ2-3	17	TGTGCCAGCAGCTTAGCCGGACAGGGGGCGCGATCAGATACGCAGTATTTT	CASSLAGQGARSDTQYF
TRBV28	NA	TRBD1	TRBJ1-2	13	TGTGCCAGCAGCCCTGACAGGGTCTATGGCTACACCTTC	CASSPDRVYGYTF
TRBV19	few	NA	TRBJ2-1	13	TGTGCCAGTAGTATCAGGCAGACCAATGAGCAGTTCTTC	CASSIRQTNEQFF
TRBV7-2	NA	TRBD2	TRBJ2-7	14	TGTGCCAGCAGCAGACTAGCGGGAGTCGGCGAGCAGTACTTC	CASSRLAGVGEQYF
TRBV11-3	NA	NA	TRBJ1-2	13	TGTGCCAGCAGCTTATGGGGGAACTATGGCTACACCTTC	CASSLWGNYGYTF
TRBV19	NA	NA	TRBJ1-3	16	TGTGCCAGTAGTACACGGATGGGGTCCGGTGGAAACACCATATATTTT	CASSTRMGSGGNTIYF
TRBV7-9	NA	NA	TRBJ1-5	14	TGTGCCAGCAGCTTAGGGTATAGCAATCAGCCCCAGCATTTT	CASSLGYSNQPQHF
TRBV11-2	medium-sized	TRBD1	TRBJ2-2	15	TGTGCCAGCAGCTTAAATACAGGGGACACCGGGGAGCTGTTTTTT	CASSLNTGDTGELFF
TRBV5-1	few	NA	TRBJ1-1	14	TGCGCCAGCAGCCCTGGGAGGGGGAACACTGAAGCTTTCTTT	CASSPGRGNTEAFF
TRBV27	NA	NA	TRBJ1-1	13	TGTGCCAGCAGTTTTGTGGGGGGTACTGAAGCTTTCTTT	CASSFVGGTEAFF
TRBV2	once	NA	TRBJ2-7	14	TGTGCCAGCAGGGGGGGCGTACGGAGGTACGAGCAGTACTTC	CASRGGVRRYEQYF
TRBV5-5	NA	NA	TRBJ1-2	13	TGTGCCAGCAGCTTGGGAGTAAACTATGGCTACACCTTC	CASSLGVNYGYTF
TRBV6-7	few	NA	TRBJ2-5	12	TGTGCCAGCAGTTCCTGGCGAAAGACCCAGTACTTC	CASSSWRKTQYF
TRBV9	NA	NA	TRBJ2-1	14	TGTGCCAGCAGCGTAGGAGGGAGGTACAATGAGCAGTTCTTC	CASSVGGRYNEQFF
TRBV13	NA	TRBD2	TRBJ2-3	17	TGTGCCAGCAGCTTAAGCGCTAGCGGGAGGGGGACAGATACGCAGTATTTT	CASSLSASGRGTDTQYF
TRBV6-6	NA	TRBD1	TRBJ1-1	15	TGTGCCAGCAGTATACCGGGACAGGCCACAATTGAAGCTTTCTTT	CASSIPGQATIEAFF
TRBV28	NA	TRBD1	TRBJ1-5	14	TGTGCCAGCAGTCCCTCAGCAGGGGGTCGGCCCCAGCATTTT	CASSPSAGGRPQHF
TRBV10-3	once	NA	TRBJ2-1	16	TGTGCCATCAGTCCTCTAGGCGGTCCCTCCCACAATGAGCAGTTCTTC	CAISPLGGPSHNEQFF
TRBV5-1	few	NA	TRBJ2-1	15	TGCGCCAGCAGCTTGGCTCTGGGCGCTCTCAATGAGCAGTTCTTC	CASSLALGALNEQFF
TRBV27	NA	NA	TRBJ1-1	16	TGTGCCAGCAGTAGTTCGACAGATTTTATCGTTACTGAAGCTTTCTTT	CASSSSTDFIVTEAFF
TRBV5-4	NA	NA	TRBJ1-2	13	TGTGCCAGCAGCTTCGGGCAGGAGTATGGCTACACCTTC	CASSFGQEYGYTF
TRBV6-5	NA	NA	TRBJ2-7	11	TGTGCCAGCAGATCCGGGACACAGCAGTACTTC	CASRSGTQQYF
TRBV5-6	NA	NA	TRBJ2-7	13	TGTGCCAGCAATCTCTGGAGCTCCTACGAGCAGTACTTC	CASNLWSSYEQYF
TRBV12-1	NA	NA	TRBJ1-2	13	TGTGCCAGCAGCTTTCCAGGGAACTATGGCTACACCTTC	CASSFPGNYGYTF
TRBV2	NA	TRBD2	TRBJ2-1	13	TGTGCCAGCAGTGGACTAGCGGGATTCCAGCAGTTCTTC	CASSGLAGFQQFF
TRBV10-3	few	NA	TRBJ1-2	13	TGTGCCATCACCCGGGAAAGGGAGGATGGCTACACCTTC	CAITREREDGYTF
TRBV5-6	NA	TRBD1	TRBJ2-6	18	TGTGCCAGCAGCTTGGCCGGGACAGGGCCCTCTGGGGCCAACGTCCTGACTTTC	CASSLAGTGPSGANVLTF
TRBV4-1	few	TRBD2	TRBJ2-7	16	TGCGCCAGCAGCTTGGGACTAGCGGGAGGCGTTTACGAGCAGTACTTC	CASSLGLAGGVYEQYF
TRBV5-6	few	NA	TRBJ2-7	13	TGTGCCAGCAGTTCCACGGGACGGTACGAGCAGTACTTC	CASSSTGRYEQYF
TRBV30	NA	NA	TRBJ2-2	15	TGTGCCTGGAGTGTACTCGGGGTTAACACCGGGGAGCTGTTTTTT	CAWSVLGVNTGELFF
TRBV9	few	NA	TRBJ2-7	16	TGTGCCAGCAGCTCACTCGGGGGAGGGGGCGGCTCCGAGCAGTACTTC	CASSSLGGGGGSEQYF
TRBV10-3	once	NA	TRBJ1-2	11	TGTGCGGCGGGGAGAGGCTATGGCTACACCTTC	CAAGRGYGYTF
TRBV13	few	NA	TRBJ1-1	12	TGTGCCAGCAGCTTAGCCGGGGGTGAAGCTTTCTTT	CASSLAGGEAFF
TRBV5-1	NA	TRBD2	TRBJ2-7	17	TGCGCCAGCAGCATAACCCCGACTAGCACTAGCTCCTACGAGCAGTACTTC	CASSITPTSTSSYEQYF
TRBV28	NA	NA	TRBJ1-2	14	TGTGCCAGCAGTTCCTTAGGGGGATTCGATGGCTACACCTTC	CASSSLGGFDGYTF
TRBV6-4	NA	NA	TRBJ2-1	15	TGTGCCAGCAGTCCGGGTAGCGGAATTTACAATGAGCAGTTCTTC	CASSPGSGIYNEQFF
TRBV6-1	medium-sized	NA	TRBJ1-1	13	TGTGCCAGCAGTGTACAGGTAAACACTGAAGCTTTCTTT	CASSVQVNTEAFF
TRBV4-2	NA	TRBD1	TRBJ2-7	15	TGTGCCACCAGCAGGGGGACAGGGGATTCCTACGAGCAGTACTTC	CATSRGTGDSYEQYF
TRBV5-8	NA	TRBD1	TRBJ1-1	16	TGTGCCAGCAGCCAGGACAGGGCCCGGGTTTACGCTGAAGCTTTCTTT	CASSQDRARVYAEAFF
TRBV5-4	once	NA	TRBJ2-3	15	TGTGCCAGCAGCTTGCGCAGTTCTGGCACAGATACGCAGTATTTT	CASSLRSSGTDTQYF
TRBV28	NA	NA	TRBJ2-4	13	TGTGCCAGCAGTACCGCCCAGATCTACATTCAGTACTTC	CASSTAQIYIQYF
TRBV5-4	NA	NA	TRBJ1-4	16	TGTGCCAGCAGCCCCGGACGGCCTTCAACTAATGAAAAACTGTTTTTT	CASSPGRPSTNEKLFF
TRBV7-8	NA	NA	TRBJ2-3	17	TGTGCCAGCAGCTTATCACCCCCGTATGGTTCCACAGATACGCAGTATTTT	CASSLSPPYGSTDTQYF
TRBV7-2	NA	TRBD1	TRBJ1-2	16	TGTGCCAGCAGCTTAGGAGCGGGACAGGGGATGAGAGGCTACACCTTC	CASSLGAGQGMRGYTF
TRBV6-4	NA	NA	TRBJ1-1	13	TGTGCCAGCAGTGAATTCGGGAACACTGAAGCTTTCTTT	CASSEFGNTEAFF
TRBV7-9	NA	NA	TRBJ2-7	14	TGTGCCAGCAGCTTAGCCGCCCTGACGGACGAGCAGTACTTC	CASSLAALTDEQYF
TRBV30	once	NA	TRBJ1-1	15	TGTGCCTGGAGTAACAAGGGACTGCCCAGCACTGAAGCTTTCTTT	CAWSNKGLPSTEAFF
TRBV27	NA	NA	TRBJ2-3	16	TGTGCCAGCAGTTTCCGACCTGGGGGTCCCAGGGATACGCAGTATTTT	CASSFRPGGPRDTQYF